The rows below give T cell receptor beta chains drawn from one sample of a study of kidney transplant recipient with SARS-CoV-2 infection. TCRdb reanalysed the reads using MiXCR and keeps one entry per CDR3 protein. The table shows under 250,000 distinct CDR3 sequences, with 29% occurring only once. Sequences were derived from a blood sample, sampled at baseline and on roughly day 110 from a kidney transplant recipient. The receptors were sampled from a male patient aged 25-45 years who had COVID-19 and was a kidney transplant recipient. The T cells may partly be graft donor cells. The CDR3 runs from the conserved cysteine through the conserved F or W. D genes are given only for firm matches. The size of a clone is reported for some rows only, either as once, few or many, or as a class for expanded clones.

D,V,J,size,DNA,CDR3
TRBD2,TRBV5-5,TRBJ2-7,NA,TGTGCCAGCAGCTTGGCGGGGGGGATAAGCTCCTGCGAGCAGTACTTC,CASSLAGGISSCEQYF
NA,TRBV7-9,TRBJ1-2,few,TGTGCCAGCAGCTTTCGGCAATACCATGGAAAGACCTATGGCTACACCTTC,CASSFRQYHGKTYGYTF
NA,TRBV28,TRBJ1-5,many,TGTGCCAGCAGTTCTACCCGTGCGGGCATACGTTATAGCAATCAGCCCCAGCATTTT,CASSSTRAGIRYSNQPQHF
NA,TRBV14,TRBJ2-3,many,TGTGCCAGCAGCCATCCTCGCACAGATACGCAGTATTTT,CASSHPRTDTQYF
NA,TRBV3-1,TRBJ1-1,NA,TGTGCCAGCAGCGGTCCACGTCCCACTTCAATTCGCACTGAAGCTTTCTTT,CASSGPRPTSIRTEAFF
NA,TRBV3-1,TRBJ1-1,many,TGTGCCAGCAGCCTCTGGTATCCCATTTCAATTCGCACTGAAGCTTTCTTT,CASSLWYPISIRTEAFF
NA,TRBV5-6,TRBJ1-2,NA,TGTGCCAGCTTCAAAGACAATAGTCGAAAGACCTATGGCTACACCTTC,CASFKDNSRKTYGYTF
TRBD2,TRBV12-3/TRBV12-4,TRBJ2-3,NA,TGTGCCAGCAGCGTCTCGGGGGGAGCAGATGCGCAGTATTTT,CASSVSGGADAQYF
NA,TRBV12-3/TRBV12-4,TRBJ2-3,NA,TGTGCCAGCACCCCGCGGGCAGATACGCAGTATTTT,CASTPRADTQYF
NA,TRBV19,TRBJ1-5,many,TGTGCCAGTAGTATAAAGTGGAGGGTTAGCAATCAGCCCCAGCATTTT,CASSIKWRVSNQPQHF
NA,TRBV7-9,TRBJ2-4,many,TGTGCCAGCAGCTTAAGCGCCAAAAACATTCAGTACTTC,CASSLSAKNIQYF
NA,TRBV6-2/TRBV6-3,TRBJ2-6,NA,TGTGCCAGCAGTTACTCTGTGGACGGCAGATCAGGGGCCAACGTCCTGACTTTC,CASSYSVDGRSGANVLTF
NA,TRBV27,TRBJ1-6,many,TGTGCCAGCAGTTTACACTATAATTCACCCCTCCACTTT,CASSLHYNSPLHF
NA,TRBV5-5,TRBJ1-2,many,TGTGCCAGCATCAATTATGTCTCGCGAAAGACCTATGGCTACACCTTC,CASINYVSRKTYGYTF
NA,TRBV5-3,TRBJ1-2,NA,TGTGCCAGATCGGAAGGAGTGGTGAGAAGGACCTATGGCTACACCTTC,CARSEGVVRRTYGYTF
TRBD2,TRBV11-2,TRBJ2-1,many,TGTGCCAGCAGCTTAGGGAGACTAGCTTACTCCTACAATGAGCAGTTCTTC,CASSLGRLAYSYNEQFF
NA,TRBV11-1,TRBJ1-2,many,TGTGCCAGCAGCCGTCAGCGTAAGGCTGGAAAGACCTATGGCTACACCTTC,CASSRQRKAGKTYGYTF
NA,TRBV6-4,TRBJ1-2,many,TGTGCCAGCAGTCTATCCAACTCACACGGAAAGACCTATGGCTACACCTTC,CASSLSNSHGKTYGYTF
TRBD1,TRBV28,TRBJ2-7,many,TGTGCCAGCAAAACTACCGGGACAGGCTCCTACGAGCAGTACTTC,CASKTTGTGSYEQYF
NA,TRBV2,TRBJ2-7,many,TGTGCCAGCAGGTGGGGGGGCGAGTACGAGCAGTACTTC,CASRWGGEYEQYF
TRBD1,TRBV20-1,TRBJ2-1,NA,TGCAGTGCGCCCACGGACAGGGCCTATCGCAATGAGCAGTTCTTC,CSAPTDRAYRNEQFF
NA,TRBV18,TRBJ2-7,many,TGTGCCAGCTCAGATTTGTACGAGCAGTACTTC,CASSDLYEQYF
TRBD2,TRBV10-3,TRBJ2-7,many,TGTGCCATCAGTGACTCGACTAGCGGGAAGGGCTACGAGCAGTACTTC,CAISDSTSGKGYEQYF
NA,TRBV3-1,TRBJ1-1,many,TGTGCCAGCAGCCAAGTGAACACTGAAGCTTTCTTT,CASSQVNTEAFF
NA,TRBV9,TRBJ2-2,many,TGTGCCAGCAGCGTAGGGGGGACCGGGGAGCTGTTTTTT,CASSVGGTGELFF
NA,TRBV2,TRBJ2-5,few,TGTACCAGCATCCCCGGAGGGGCCTCGGATCAAGAGACCCAGTACTTC,CTSIPGGASDQETQYF
NA,TRBV19,TRBJ2-7,many,TGTGCCAGTAGTATATCGGTCAACTCCTACGAGCAGTACTTC,CASSISVNSYEQYF
TRBD1,TRBV10-3,TRBJ1-1,many,TGTGCCATCAGTGCCGACAGGGCCGGGAGTCACACTGAAGCTTTCTTT,CAISADRAGSHTEAFF
NA,TRBV12-3/TRBV12-4,TRBJ1-4,NA,TGTGCCAGCAGTAGCGAGGACGGATCAACTAATGAAAAACCGCTTTTT,CASSSEDGSTNEKPLF
NA,TRBV3-1,TRBJ2-5,many,TGTGCCAGCAGCATTGAATGTCCCATTTCTTTCTCTGAGACCCAGTACTTC,CASSIECPISFSETQYF
TRBD1,TRBV5-6,TRBJ2-3,NA,TGTACCAGCAGCTTGTTACCGGGACAGTACACAGATACGCAGTATTTT,CTSSLLPGQYTDTQYF
NA,TRBV28,TRBJ2-2,many,TGTGCCAGCAGAAAAAAACAGGCCTTGTTGGGGGGGGAGCTGTTTTTT,CASRKKQALLGGELFF
NA,TRBV20-1,TRBJ1-4,many,TGCAGTGCTCCAGGACACGGACGGGGGGGCGGAAAACTGTTTTTT,CSAPGHGRGGGKLFF
TRBD2,TRBV5-1,TRBJ2-5,many,TGCGCCAGCAGCCCAGCGGGAGGCCAAGAGACCCAGTACTTC,CASSPAGGQETQYF
NA,TRBV28,TRBJ2-7,many,TGTGCCAGCAGTTTCCCCCCTAGTCTTGGATACGAGCAGTACTTC,CASSFPPSLGYEQYF